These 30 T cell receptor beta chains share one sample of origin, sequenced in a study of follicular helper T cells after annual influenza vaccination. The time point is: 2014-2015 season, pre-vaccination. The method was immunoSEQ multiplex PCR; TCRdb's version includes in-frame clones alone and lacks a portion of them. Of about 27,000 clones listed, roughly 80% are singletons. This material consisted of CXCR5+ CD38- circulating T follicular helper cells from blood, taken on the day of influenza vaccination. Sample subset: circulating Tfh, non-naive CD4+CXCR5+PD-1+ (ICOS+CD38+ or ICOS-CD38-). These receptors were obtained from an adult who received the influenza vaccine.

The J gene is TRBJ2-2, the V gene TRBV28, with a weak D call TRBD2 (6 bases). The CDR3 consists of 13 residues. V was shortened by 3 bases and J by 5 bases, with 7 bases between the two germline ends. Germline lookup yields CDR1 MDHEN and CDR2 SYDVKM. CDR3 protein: CASSLGGTGELFF. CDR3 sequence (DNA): TGTGCCAGCAGTTTGGGGGGTACCGGGGAGCTGTTTTTT.

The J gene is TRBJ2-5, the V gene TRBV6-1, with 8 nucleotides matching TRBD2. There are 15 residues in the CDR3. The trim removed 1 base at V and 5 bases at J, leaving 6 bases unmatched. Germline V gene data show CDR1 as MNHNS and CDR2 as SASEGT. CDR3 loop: CASSEGIAGMETQYF. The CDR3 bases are TGTGCCAGCAGTGAAGGAATAGCGGGAATGGAGACCCAGTACTTC.

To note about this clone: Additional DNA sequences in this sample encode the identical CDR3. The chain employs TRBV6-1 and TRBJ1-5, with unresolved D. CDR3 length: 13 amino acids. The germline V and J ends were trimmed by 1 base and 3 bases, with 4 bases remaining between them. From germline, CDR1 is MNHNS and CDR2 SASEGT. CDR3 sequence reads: CASSEVANQPQHF. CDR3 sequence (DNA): TGTGCCAGCAGTGAAGTGGCCAATCAGCCCCAGCATTTT.

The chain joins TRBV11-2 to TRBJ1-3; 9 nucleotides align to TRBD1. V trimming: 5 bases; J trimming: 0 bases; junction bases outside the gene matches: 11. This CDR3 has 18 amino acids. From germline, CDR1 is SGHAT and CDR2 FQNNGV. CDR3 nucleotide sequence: TGTGCCAGCAGCCTACGGGGGGACAGGGCATTCTCTGGAAACACCATATATTTT. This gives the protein CASSLRGDRAFSGNTIYF.

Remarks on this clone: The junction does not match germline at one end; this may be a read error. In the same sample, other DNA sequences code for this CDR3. In DNA, the CDR3 is TGCGCCAGTAGCTTTTTAGGGGCCTCATATGAAAAACTGTTTTTT. Protein product: CASSFLGASYEKLFF. This chain uses TRBV5-1 with TRBJ1-4; maybe TRBD1 (5 bases). This CDR3 contains 15 residues. Germline CDR1 SGHRS, CDR2 YFSETQ.

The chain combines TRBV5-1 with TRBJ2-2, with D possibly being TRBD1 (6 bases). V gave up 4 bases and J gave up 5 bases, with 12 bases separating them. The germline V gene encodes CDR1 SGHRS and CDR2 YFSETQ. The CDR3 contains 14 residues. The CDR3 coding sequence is TGCGCCAGCAGCGGATCAGGGGAGACCGGGGAGCTGTTTTTT. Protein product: CASSGSGETGELFF.

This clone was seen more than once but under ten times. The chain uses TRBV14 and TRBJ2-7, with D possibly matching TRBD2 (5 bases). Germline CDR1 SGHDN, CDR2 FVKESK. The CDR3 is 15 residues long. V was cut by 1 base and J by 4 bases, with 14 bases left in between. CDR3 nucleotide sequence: TGTGCCAGCAGCCAAGCGCTGGGAGTGGGATACGAGCAGTACTTC. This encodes CASSQALGVGYEQYF.

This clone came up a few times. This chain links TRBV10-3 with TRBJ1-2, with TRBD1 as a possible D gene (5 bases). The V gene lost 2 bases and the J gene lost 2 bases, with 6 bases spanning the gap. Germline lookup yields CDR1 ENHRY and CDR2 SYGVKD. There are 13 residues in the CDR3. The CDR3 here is CAISEGGNYGYTF. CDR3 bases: TGTGCCATCAGTGAGGGGGGGAACTATGGCTACACCTTC.

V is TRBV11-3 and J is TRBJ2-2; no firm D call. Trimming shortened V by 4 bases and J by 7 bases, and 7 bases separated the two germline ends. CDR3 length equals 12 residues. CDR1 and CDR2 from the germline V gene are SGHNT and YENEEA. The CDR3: CASSYTGGELFF. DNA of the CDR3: TGTGCCAGCAGCTATACGGGCGGGGAGCTGTTTTTT.

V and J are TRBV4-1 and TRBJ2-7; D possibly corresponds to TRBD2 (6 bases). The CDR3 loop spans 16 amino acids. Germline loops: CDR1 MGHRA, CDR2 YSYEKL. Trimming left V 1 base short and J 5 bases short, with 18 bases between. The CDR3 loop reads CASSQVGTASPNEQYF. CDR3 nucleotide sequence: TGCGCCAGCAGCCAAGTGGGGACTGCCTCACCCAACGAGCAGTACTTC.

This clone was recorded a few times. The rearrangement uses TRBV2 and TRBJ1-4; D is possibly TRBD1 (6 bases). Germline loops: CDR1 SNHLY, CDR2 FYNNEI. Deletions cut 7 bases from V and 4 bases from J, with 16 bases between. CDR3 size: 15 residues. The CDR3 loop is CASIPTGFGNEKLFF. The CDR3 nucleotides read TGTGCCAGCATCCCTACAGGGTTCGGTAATGAAAAACTGTTTTTT.

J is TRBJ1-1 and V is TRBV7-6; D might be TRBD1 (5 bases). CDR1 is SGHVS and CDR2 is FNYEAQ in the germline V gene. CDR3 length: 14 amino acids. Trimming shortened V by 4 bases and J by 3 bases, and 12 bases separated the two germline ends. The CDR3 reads CASSSGRRDTEAFF. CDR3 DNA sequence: TGTGCCAGCAGCTCAGGGAGGCGGGACACTGAAGCTTTCTTT.

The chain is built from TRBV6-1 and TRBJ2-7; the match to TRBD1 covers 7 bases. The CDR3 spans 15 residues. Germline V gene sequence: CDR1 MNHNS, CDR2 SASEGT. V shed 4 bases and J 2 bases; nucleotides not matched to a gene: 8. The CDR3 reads CASSAGPGQAYEQYF. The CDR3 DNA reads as TGTGCCAGCAGTGCCGGCCCTGGACAGGCCTACGAGCAGTACTTC.

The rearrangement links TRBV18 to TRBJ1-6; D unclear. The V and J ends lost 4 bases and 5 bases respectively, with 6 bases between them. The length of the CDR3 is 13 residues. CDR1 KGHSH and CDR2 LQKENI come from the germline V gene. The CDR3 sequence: CASSLQDNSPLHF. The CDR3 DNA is TGTGCCAGCTCACTGCAGGATAATTCACCCCTCCACTTT. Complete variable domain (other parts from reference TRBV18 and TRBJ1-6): NAGVMQNPRHLVRRRGQEARLRCSPMKGHSHVYWYRQLPEEGLKFMVYLQKENIIDESGMPKERFSAEFPKEGPSILRIQQVVRGDSAAYFCASSLQDNSPLHFGNGTRLTVT.

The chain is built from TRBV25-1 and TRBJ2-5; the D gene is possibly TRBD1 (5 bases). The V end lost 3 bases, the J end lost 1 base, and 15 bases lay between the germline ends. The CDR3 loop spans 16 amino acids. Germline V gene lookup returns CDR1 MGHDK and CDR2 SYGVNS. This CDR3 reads CASSDPMRQGQETQYF. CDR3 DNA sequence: TGTGCCAGCAGTGACCCGATGAGGCAGGGCCAAGAGACCCAGTACTTC.

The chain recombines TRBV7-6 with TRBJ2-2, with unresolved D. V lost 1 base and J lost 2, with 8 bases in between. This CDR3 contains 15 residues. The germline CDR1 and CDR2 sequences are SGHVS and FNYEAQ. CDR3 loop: CASSLETANTGELFF. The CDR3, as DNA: TGTGCCAGCAGCTTAGAAACAGCCAACACCGGGGAGCTGTTTTTT.

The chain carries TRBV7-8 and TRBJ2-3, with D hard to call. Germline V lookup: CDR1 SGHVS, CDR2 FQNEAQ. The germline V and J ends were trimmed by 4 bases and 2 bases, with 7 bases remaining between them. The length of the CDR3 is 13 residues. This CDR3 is CASSWAHTDTQYF. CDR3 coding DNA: TGTGCCAGCAGCTGGGCTCACACAGATACGCAGTATTTT.

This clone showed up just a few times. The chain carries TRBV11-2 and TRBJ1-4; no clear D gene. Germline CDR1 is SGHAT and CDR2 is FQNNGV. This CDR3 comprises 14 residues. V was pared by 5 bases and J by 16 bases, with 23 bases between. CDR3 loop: CASSPGWSEQSQFF. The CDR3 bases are TGTGCCAGCAGCCCGGGGTGGAGTGAACAATCGCAGTTTTTT.

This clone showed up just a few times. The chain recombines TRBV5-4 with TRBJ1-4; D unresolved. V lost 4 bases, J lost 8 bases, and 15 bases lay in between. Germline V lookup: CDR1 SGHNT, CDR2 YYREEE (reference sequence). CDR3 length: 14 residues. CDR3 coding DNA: TGTGCCAGCAGCCCCCCGGGCAGCGGAGAAAAACTGTTTTTT. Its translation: CASSPPGSGEKLFF.

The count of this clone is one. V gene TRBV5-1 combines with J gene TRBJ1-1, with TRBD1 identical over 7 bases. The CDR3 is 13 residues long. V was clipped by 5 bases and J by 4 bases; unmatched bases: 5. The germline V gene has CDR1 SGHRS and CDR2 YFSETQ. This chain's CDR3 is CASRTQGTTEAFF. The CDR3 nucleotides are TGCGCCAGCAGGACACAGGGGACCACTGAAGCTTTCTTT.

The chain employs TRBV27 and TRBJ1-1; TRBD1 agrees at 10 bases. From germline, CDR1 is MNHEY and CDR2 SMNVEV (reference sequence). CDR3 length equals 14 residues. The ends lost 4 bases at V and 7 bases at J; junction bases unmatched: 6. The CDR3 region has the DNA TGTGCCAGCAGTTCCTGGGGACAGGGGAGTGAAGCTTTCTTT. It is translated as CASSSWGQGSEAFF.

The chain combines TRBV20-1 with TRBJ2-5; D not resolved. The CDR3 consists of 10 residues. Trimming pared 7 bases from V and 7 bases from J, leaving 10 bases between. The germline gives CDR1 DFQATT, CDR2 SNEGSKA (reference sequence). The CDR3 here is CSGLRRTQYF. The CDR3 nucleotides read TGCAGTGGACTCCGCCGGACCCAGTACTTC.

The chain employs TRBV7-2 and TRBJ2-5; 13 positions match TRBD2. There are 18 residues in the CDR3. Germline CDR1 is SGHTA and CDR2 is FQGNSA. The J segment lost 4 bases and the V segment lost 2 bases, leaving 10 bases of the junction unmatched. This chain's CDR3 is CASSLLRLAGGDGETQYF. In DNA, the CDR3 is TGTGCCAGCAGCTTATTGCGACTAGCGGGAGGTGATGGAGAGACCCAGTACTTC.

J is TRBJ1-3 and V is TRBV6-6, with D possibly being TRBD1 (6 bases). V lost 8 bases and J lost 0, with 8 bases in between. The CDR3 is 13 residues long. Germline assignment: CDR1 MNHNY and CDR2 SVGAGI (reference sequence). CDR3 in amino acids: CASQGSSGNTIYF. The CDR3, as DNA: TGTGCCAGCCAGGGGTCCTCTGGAAACACCATATATTTT.

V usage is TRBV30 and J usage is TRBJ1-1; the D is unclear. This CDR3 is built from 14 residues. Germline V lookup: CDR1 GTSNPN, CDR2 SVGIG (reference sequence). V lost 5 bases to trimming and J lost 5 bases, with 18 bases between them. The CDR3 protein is CAWCGRPMGTEAFF. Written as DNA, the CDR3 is TGTGCCTGGTGCGGGAGACCCATGGGGACTGAAGCTTTCTTT.

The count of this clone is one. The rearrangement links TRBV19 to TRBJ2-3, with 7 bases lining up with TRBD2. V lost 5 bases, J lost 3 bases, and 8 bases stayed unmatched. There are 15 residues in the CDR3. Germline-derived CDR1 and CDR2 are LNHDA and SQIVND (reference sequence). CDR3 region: CASSGRERGTDTQYF. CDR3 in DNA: TGTGCCAGTAGTGGGCGGGAGCGTGGGACAGATACGCAGTATTTT.

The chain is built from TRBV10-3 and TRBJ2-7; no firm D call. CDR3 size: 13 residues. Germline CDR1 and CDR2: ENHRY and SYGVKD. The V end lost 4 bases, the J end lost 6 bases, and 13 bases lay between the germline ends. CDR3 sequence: CAISASVVGEQYF. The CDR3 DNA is TGTGCCATCAGTGCTAGTGTTGTTGGCGAGCAGTACTTC.

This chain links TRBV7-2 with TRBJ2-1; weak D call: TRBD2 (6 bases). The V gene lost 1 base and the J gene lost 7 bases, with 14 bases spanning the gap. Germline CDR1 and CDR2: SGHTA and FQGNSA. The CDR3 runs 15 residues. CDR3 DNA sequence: TGTGCCAGCAGCTTAGAAACTAGCCGGGGGAATGAGCAGTTCTTC. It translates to CASSLETSRGNEQFF.

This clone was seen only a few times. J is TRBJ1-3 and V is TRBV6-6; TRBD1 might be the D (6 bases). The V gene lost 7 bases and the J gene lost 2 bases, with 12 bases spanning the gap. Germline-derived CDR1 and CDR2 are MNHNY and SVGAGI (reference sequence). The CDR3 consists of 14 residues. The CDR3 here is CASIYDRTGNTIYF. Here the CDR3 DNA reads TGTGCCAGCATCTACGACAGGACTGGAAACACCATATATTTT.

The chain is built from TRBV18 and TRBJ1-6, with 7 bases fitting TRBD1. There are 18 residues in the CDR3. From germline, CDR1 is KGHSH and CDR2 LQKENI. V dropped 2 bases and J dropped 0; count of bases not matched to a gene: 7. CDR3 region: CASSPFDRAISYNSPLHF. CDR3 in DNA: TGTGCCAGCTCACCATTCGACAGGGCTATCTCCTATAATTCACCCCTCCACTTT.